This T cell receptor (beta chain) was profiled in a study of cytomegalovirus exposure and HLA in healthy donors. Points from the study as a whole: Several V segments, TRBV6-2 and TRBV6-3 among them, could not be told apart and were dropped. The later analysis indicated that the majority of CMV-associated TCR beta chains appeared HLA-restricted. Productive rates of about 90% or about 30% were seen for most TCR beta V segments in an earlier analysis.

Amplification used 60 Vbeta primers and 13 Jbeta primers. Only in-frame clones appear in the TCRdb table, and some are missing; sequencing was by immunoSEQ multiplex PCR. Counted here are about 120,000 clones, about 79% occurring once; the ten biggest clones make up more than 3%. In the case of this clone: Its antigen remains unknown.

Germline V CDR1 and CDR2: GTSNPN, SVGIG (reference sequence). The CDR3 extends over 15 amino acids. The V and J ends lost 2 bases and 1 base respectively, with 14 bases between them. The chain recombines TRBV30 with TRBJ1-1; D ambiguous. Sequenced sample: PBMCs. This receptor was taken from a woman between 50 and 59 years old in good health and CMV-seronegative. The CDR3 DNA follows: TGTGCCTGGAGTATTCTCTTGGAGGGGAACACTGAAGCTTTCTTT. Translated: CAWSILLEGNTEAFF.